The clone carrying this T cell receptor (beta chain) has ten or more counts. Read data end 3 residues before the CDR3 end; the end is taken from the germline J gene. Here immunoSEQ multiplex PCR was the method, and the copy in TCRdb shows in-frame clones only, minus some. The sample shows approximately 42,000 clones, none of them appearing just once. CDR3 length: 14 residues. The V end was cut by 3 bases, the J end by 5 bases, with 12 bases between. Germline values: CDR1 SGHRS, CDR2 YFSETQ. The data stem from a study of T cell clonality in common variable immunodeficiency. The sequence was obtained from a person aged 18 to 70 in good health. The rearrangement uses TRBV5-1 and TRBJ2-1, with a weak D call TRBD1 (6 bases). The material sequenced was peripheral blood mononuclear cells. CDR3 DNA (partial): TGCGCCAGCAGCTCAGGGGTCGTCAACAATGAG. This encodes CASSSGVVNNE. The CDR3, in full, reads CASSSGVVNNEQFF. Drawing the rest from reference TRBV5-1 and TRBJ2-1, the complete variable domain is KAGVTQTPRYLIKTRGQQVTLSCSPISGHRSVSWYQQTPGQGLQFLFEYFSETQRNKGNFPGRFSGRQFSNSRSEMNVSTLELGDSALYLCASSSGVVNNEQFFGPGTRLTVL.